Sequencing of this T cell receptor (beta chain) was carried out in a study of radiation and T cells in renal cell carcinoma. TCRdb's table, derived via immunoSEQ multiplex PCR, lists solely in-frame clones and lacks some. The sample shows roughly 160,000 clones, 88% of them seen only once. The germline V gene has CDR1 SEHNR and CDR2 FQNEAQ (reference sequence). Losses at the gene ends were 1 base for V and 8 bases for J; bases not matched to a gene: 3. The CDR3 is 15 residues long. Time point indicated: blood 4 weeks post-SBRT, at nephrectomy. Treatment meaning: 15 Gy SBRT to primary tumor, nephrectomy 4 weeks later. Nephrectomy followed 15 Gy stereotactic body radiation by 4 weeks. This renal cell carcinoma was of the clear cell type.

The rearrangement uses TRBV7-9 and TRBJ1-6, with 9 positions matching TRBD1. The TCR was taken from a woman aged 45-60 years with renal cell carcinoma. The material sequenced was blood, taken from a patient whose treatment included radiotherapy and nephrectomy. The CDR3 spells CASSLVGTGYSPLHF. CDR3 sequence (DNA): TGTGCCAGCAGCTTAGTGGGGACAGGGTATTCACCCCTCCACTTT.